This T cell receptor beta chain was profiled in a study of OX40 agonist ivuxolimab in advanced cancers. Turning to the study itself: Two patients with cutaneous melanoma and one with hepatocellular carcinoma, three in total, showed partial responses.

The junction had 9 bases not matched to a gene; V was cut back by 3 bases and J by 8 bases. This CDR3 spans 14 amino acids. Germline lookup yields CDR1 SGHRS and CDR2 YFSETQ. To note about this clone: What it binds is unknown.

Study results and caveats: There was clonal expansion of CD4+ and CD8+ blood T cells by week 6 at 0.1 to 3.0 mg/kg. Expanded clones tended on average to be more numerous among CD8+ T cells than CD4+. The investigators did not determine what antigen specificity the expanded peripheral T cells had.

Measured with immunoSEQ multiplex PCR; TCRdb has only the in-frame clones, and not every one. This table holds more than 75,000 clones, around 87% found once. This TCR derives from an adult with an advanced solid tumor such as melanoma, head and neck, liver or kidney cancer. V is TRBV5-1 and J is TRBJ1-2; 8 bases agree with TRBD1. Sequencing was performed on CD4+ or CD8+ T cells sorted from blood, taken in a trial of the OX40 agonist ivuxolimab. In DNA form, the CDR3 reads TGCGCCAGCAGCTCGGGGACAGGTTCGCTCGGCTACACCTTC. Translation: CASSSGTGSLGYTF.